Following are 8 T cell receptor beta chains from one sample sequenced in a study of blood T cells in healthy people across ages. The second PCR ran about 6 to 11 cycles with a sample-barcoded 5' primer and J-beta primers. TCRdb used MiXCR to reprocess the 5' RACE reads, holding one entry per CDR3 protein. The sample contains hundreds of thousands of distinct CDR3 sequences, roughly 64% of which appear only once. Sequenced: blood. The receptors were sampled from a man aged 30 to 45 in good health.

The chain employs TRBV7-2 and TRBJ2-5; D is perhaps TRBD2 (6 bases). Trimming stripped 2 bases from V and 11 bases from J, with 24 bases between. CDR1 and CDR2 from the germline V gene are SGHTA and FQGNSA. The CDR3 extends over 16 amino acids. In DNA form, the CDR3 reads TGTGCCAGCAGCTTACGGCGCAGGGACTCTTACAATGAGCAGTACTTC. Its protein product is CASSLRRRDSYNEQYF.

The chain recombines TRBV6-1 with TRBJ1-2; 9 bases are a match to TRBD1. Per germline, CDR1 MNHNS and CDR2 SASEGT. The CDR3 totals 14 residues. CDR3: CATTGGVNLGGYTF. The CDR3 nucleotides read TGTGCAACTACAGGGGGCGTTAATTTAGGTGGCTACACCTTC.

V gene TRBV18 combines with J gene TRBJ2-7, with D maybe TRBD2 (5 bases). Trimming stripped 3 bases from V and 1 base from J, with 19 bases between. The CDR3 consists of 17 residues. Germline V gene data show CDR1 as KGHSH and CDR2 as LQKENI. CDR3 loop: CASSPLGKGVASYEQYF. The CDR3 nucleotides read TGTGCCAGCTCACCGCTCGGGAAGGGAGTGGCGTCCTACGAGCAGTACTTC.

J is TRBJ1-5 and V is TRBV4-1; unclear D gene. The CDR3 extends over 13 amino acids. The germline gives CDR1 MGHRA, CDR2 YSYEKL. Trimming took 1 base from V and 7 from J, leaving 8 bases between them. This CDR3 reads CASSQVLLQPQHF. CDR3 sequence (DNA): TGCGCCAGCAGCCAAGTATTGCTCCAGCCCCAGCATTTT.

The rearrangement uses TRBV25-1 and TRBJ1-1; D is undetermined. CDR1 and CDR2 (germline): MGHDK, SYGVNS. CDR3 size: 13 residues. V was cut by 3 bases and J by 1 base, with 6 bases left in between. The CDR3 protein is CASSDFSNTEAFF. CDR3 nucleotides: TGTGCCAGCAGTGATTTCTCGAACACTGAAGCTTTCTTT. Together with reference TRBV25-1 and TRBJ1-1, the CDR3 gives the full variable domain: EADIYQTPRYLVIGTGKKITLECSQTMGHDKMYWYQQDPGMELHLIHYSYGVNSTEKGDLSSESTVSRIRTEHFPLTLESARPSHTSQYLCASSDFSNTEAFFGQGTRLTVV.

The chain employs TRBV7-2 and TRBJ2-7; 11 bases map to TRBD2. V lost 4 bases and J lost 5; bases outside the gene matches: 7. Germline CDR1 is SGHTA and CDR2 is FQGNSA. The CDR3 contains 15 residues. CDR3 protein: CASSSLAGGQDEQYF. CDR3 DNA: TGTGCCAGCAGCTCCTTAGCGGGAGGGCAGGACGAGCAGTACTTC.

The chain uses TRBV4-3 and TRBJ2-3, with a weak D call TRBD1 (6 bases). CDR1 and CDR2 (germline): LGHNA, YSLEER. This CDR3 is built from 15 residues. V lost 1 base to trimming and J lost 6 bases, with 14 bases between them. CDR3 nucleotides: TGCGCCAGCAGCCAAGGGTACAGGGCTGGCGATACGCAGTATTTT. Its protein product is CASSQGYRAGDTQYF.

This clonotype was observed a handful of times. V is TRBV11-1 and J is TRBJ1-1, with D uncertain. Germline values: CDR1 SGHAT, CDR2 FQDESV (reference sequence). This CDR3 comprises 12 residues. The V end lost 5 bases, the J end lost 5 bases, and 9 bases lay between the germline ends. CDR3 residues: CASSIDRTEAFF. In DNA form, the CDR3 reads TGTGCCAGCAGCATCGACCGGACTGAAGCTTTCTTT. Filled out from reference TRBV11-1 and TRBJ1-1, the complete variable domain reads EAEVAQSPRYKITEKSQAVAFWCDPISGHATLYWYRQILGQGPELLVQFQDESVVDDSQLPKDRFSAERLKGVDSTLKIQPAELGDSAMYLCASSIDRTEAFFGQGTRLTVV.